This T cell receptor beta chain was recovered during a study of T cells after posttransplantation cyclophosphamide. The protocol was immunoSEQ multiplex PCR, while the TCRdb copy is restricted to in-frame clones and leaves out a portion. This sample has some 46,000 clones and no singletons, with roughly 2.3% in the ten largest. Study results and limitations: Donor CD8+ memory clones often dominated recipient blood repertoires at later times. Recipient CMV seropositivity and CMV reactivation strongly tracked TRB clonality. Blood and skin or GI T cell repertoires showed limited TRB overlap.

On the day of bone marrow donation, the related graft donor provided peripheral blood. With V trimmed by 3 bases and J by 1 base, 3 bases remained unmatched. Germline CDR1 PRHDT, CDR2 FYEKMQ (reference sequence). The CDR3 consists of 15 residues. This clone was seen at least ten times. The antigen remains undetermined. The sample taken for sequencing was PBMCs. J is TRBJ1-1 and V is TRBV13, with 9 positions matching TRBD1. The receptor comes from a man aged 35 to 55 in good health, CMV-negative, and a related stem cell transplant donor. The CDR3 DNA is TGTGCCAGCAGCTTCCCGGGACAGGGGAACACTGAAGCTTTCTTT. It is translated as CASSFPGQGNTEAFF. The complete variable domain, with remaining parts taken from reference TRBV13 and TRBJ1-1, reads AAGVIQSPRHLIKEKRETATLKCYPIPRHDTVYWYQQGPGQDPQFLISFYEKMQSDKGSIPDRFSAQQFSDYHSELNMSSLELGDSALYFCASSFPGQGNTEAFFGQGTRLTVV.